This T cell receptor beta chain comes out of a study of glioma-infiltrating T cells. The study, taken as a whole, reports: CDR3 overlap between tissue and blood was very small. Gliomas, especially low-grade, showed above-expected tissue-blood divergence; non-neoplastic patients showed below.

Amplification of TCR alpha and beta CDR3 regions from RNA used iRepertoire nested multiplex PCR. For one-step reverse transcription and amplification, roughly 100-400 ng of tissue mRNA or PBMC total RNA was used. TCRdb re-analysed the multiplex PCR reads in MiXCR, keeping a single row per CDR3 protein. The sample lists under 200,000 distinct CDR3 sequences, roughly two fifths occurring once. V was trimmed by 3 bases and J by 2 bases, leaving 20 bases between them. This CDR3 is built from 16 residues. Germline CDR1 DFQATT, CDR2 SNEGSKA (reference sequence). About this clonotype: What it binds is not known. A much larger clone differs by one base, so this may be a read error.

The sequence came from a human donor with low-grade glioma or glioblastoma, undergoing nonglioma brain surgery, or in good health (not recorded which). The specimen was glioma tissue, nonneoplastic brain tissue, or PBMCs (not recorded which). The chain couples TRBV20-1 to TRBJ2-7, with D perhaps matching TRBD2 (5 bases). This CDR3 reads CSARAEKRQWAYEQYF. The CDR3 nucleotides are TGCAGTGCTAGGGCCGAAAAGCGGCAGTGGGCCTACGAGCAGTACTTC.